This T cell receptor (beta chain) stems from a study of cytomegalovirus exposure and HLA in healthy donors. Study-wide context: Earlier sequencing of about 179 million T cells yielded 95 million to 120 million unique TCR beta sequences. Notes on the study in general: Among the sequence variants, a highly shared cluster was likely an artifact of sequencing. Later analysis suggested most CMV-associated TCR beta chains were HLA-restricted. Cytomegalovirus-associated status was assigned to about 160 TCR beta chains.

About this clone itself: Antigen unknown.

In the PCR, 60 Vbeta and 13 Jbeta primers were used. Produced via immunoSEQ multiplex PCR; TCRdb's table is partial and in-frame only. The sample lists some 150,000 clones, 70% to 80% occurring once. The sequence was obtained from a man aged 40-49 years in good health and CMV-seronegative. Sequencing was done on a sample of PBMCs.

CDR3 sequence (DNA): TGTGCCAGCAGTGACAGGAAAACTAATGAAAAACTGTTTTTT. It specifies CASSDRKTNEKLFF. The V call is TRBV28, the J call TRBJ1-4; tentatively, D is TRBD1 (6 bases). Germline assignment: CDR1 MDHEN and CDR2 SYDVKM. Trimming left V 5 bases short and J 1 base short, with 8 bases between. CDR3 size: 14 residues.